This T cell receptor beta chain derives from a study of blood T cell repertoires in COVID-19. About the research overall: Samples representing acute and convalescent COVID-19 were sourced from the United States, Italy and Spain. The cDNA or gDNA used as material had been derived from T cells, B-cell-depleted T cells, or PBMCs.

Authors' data handling: Estimation of nucleated cell counts relied on the amplification of reference gene primers. The method was immunoSEQ multiplex PCR; TCRdb's version includes in-frame clones alone and lacks a portion of them. That table furnishes V, J and clone size, whereas the DNA furnished D and trimming. This sample has under 110,000 clones, with about nine tenths found just once. The CDR3 runs 14 residues. Trimming took off 0 bases at V and 0 bases at J, with 7 bases between the two ends. CDR1 is SGHKS, CDR2 YYEKEE, per germline (reference sequence). The chain uses TRBV5-5 and TRBJ2-7, with D hard to call. The receptor was derived from a man aged 50 to 60 with acute or convalescent COVID-19. Sequencing input: peripheral blood. CDR3 sequence: CASSLGRNSYEQYF. The DNA for the CDR3 is TGTGCCAGCAGCTTGGGCAGGAACTCCTACGAGCAGTACTTC.